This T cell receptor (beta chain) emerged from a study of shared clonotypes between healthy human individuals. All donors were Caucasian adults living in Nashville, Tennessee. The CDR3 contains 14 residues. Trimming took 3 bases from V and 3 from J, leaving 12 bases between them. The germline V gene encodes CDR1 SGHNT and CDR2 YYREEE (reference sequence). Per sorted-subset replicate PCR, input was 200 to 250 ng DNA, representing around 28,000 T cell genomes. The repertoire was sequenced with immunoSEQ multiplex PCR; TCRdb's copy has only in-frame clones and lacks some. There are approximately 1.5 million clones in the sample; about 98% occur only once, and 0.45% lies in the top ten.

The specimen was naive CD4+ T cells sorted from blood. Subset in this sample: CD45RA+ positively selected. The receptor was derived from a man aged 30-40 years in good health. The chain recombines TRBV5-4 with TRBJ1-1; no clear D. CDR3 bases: TGTGCCAGCAGCTCGACGACACCGTACACTGAAGCTTTCTTT. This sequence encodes CASSSTTPYTEAFF.